This T cell receptor (beta chain) emerged from a study of OX40 agonist ivuxolimab in advanced cancers. Describing the broader study: Ivuxolimab was a fully human IgG2 agonistic monoclonal antibody targeting the costimulatory receptor OX40 (CD134). Partial responses occurred in three dose-escalation patients, of whom one had hepatocellular carcinoma and two had cutaneous melanoma. Prior anti-PD-1, anti-PD-L1 or anti-CTLA-4 therapy was permitted, and checkpoint inhibitors had been received by about 36% of dose-escalation patients. Peripheral TCRbeta sequencing was intended to test whether TCR sequence diversity was altered and clonal T-cell expansion was caused by ivuxolimab. Of the 50 to 55 dose-escalation patients, hepatocellular carcinoma was present in 19, melanoma in about 15, renal cell carcinoma in 9 and head and neck cancer in 9. In the dose-escalation cohort, nearly 85% of patients were male, and the mean age was roughly 56 years with a range of 23 to 79. Intravenous ivuxolimab was administered to patients every 2 weeks at six dose levels: 0.01, 0.1, 0.3, 1.5, 3 and 10 mg/kg. The monotherapy dose-escalation portion (N ≈ 50 patients) of the phase I ivuxolimab trial is reported in the paper.

Regarding this clone: Its recognized antigen is unknown. Qualities for individual bases were not recorded, and no much larger clone is one base off.

Patients with a history of autoimmune disease or receiving systemic immunosuppression were excluded from the trial. Peripheral blood for TCR sequencing was collected from all dose cohorts at baseline, on cycle 4 day 1, and on cycle 7 day 1. The samples were taken from a phase I, first-in-human, multicenter, open-label dose-escalation trial of ivuxolimab. Adults with locally advanced or metastatic melanoma, renal cell, hepatocellular, or head and neck squamous cell carcinoma were enrolled in the trial. Before TCR sequencing, CD4+ T cells and CD8+ T cells were sorted from peripheral blood as separate populations. Genomic DNA was isolated from the sorted cells so that the TCRbeta CDR3 region could be sequenced. The immunoSEQ Assay was used for sequencing of TCRbeta CDR3 regions. TCRdb obtained this table from immuneACCESS and retained in-frame rearrangements with V and J assigned. These tables miss some clones; where compared with another copy, unresolved V genes account for less than half of the shortfall, and the remainder is unexplained. The table for this sample lists roughly 86,000 clones; 92% of them were counted only once. Of the sample, 2.5% to 3.5% falls within the top ten clones.

Taken from cysteine to phenylalanine, the CDR3 has 13 residues. The CDR3 DNA has 39 bases and is translated from base 1. Based on the germline V gene (reference sequence), the CDR1 and CDR2 sequences are LNHNV and YYDKDF. Between the V and J ends, shortened by 1 base and 5 bases respectively, the junction contains 8 bases. What the study reported, not specific to this receptor: At doses of 0.1 to 3.0 mg/kg, clonal expansion of both CD4+ and CD8+ blood T cells was observed from baseline to week 6. Partial responders in the 0.1-3.0 mg/kg groups had among the lowest normalized peripheral clonal expansion, especially among CD8+ T cells. The antigen specificity of the peripheral T cells that underwent clonal expansion was not determined. Low levels of normalized T-cell clonal expansion were also shown by some nonresponding patients. After ivuxolimab, CD8+ T cells had more expanded clones than CD4+ T cells on average.

This TCR was recovered from an adult with an advanced solid tumor such as melanoma, head and neck, liver or kidney cancer. Specimen: CD4+ or CD8+ T cells sorted from blood, collected in a trial of the OX40 agonist ivuxolimab. The receptor chain draws on TRBV15 and TRBJ2-5; too little of a D gene remains to name it. CDR3 region: CATSRGGRETQYF. In nucleotide form, the sequence is TGTGCCACCAGCAGAGGCGGTAGGGAGACCCAGTACTTC.